This T cell receptor beta chain derives from a study of T-cell memory formation after mild COVID-19. Turning to the study itself: The study found TCR clusters largely donor specific. The study's findings and limits: Contracting clones from day 15 to 85 showed balanced CD4/CD8; later expanders favored CD4+.

Regarding this clonotype: Its specificity is not known.

The CDR3 length is 19 residues. Trimming at V came to 2 bases and at J to 1 base, leaving 8 bases not matched to a gene. In germline, CDR1 is SGHRS, CDR2 YFSETQ. Constant-segment-primed 5'RACE gave TCR alpha and TCR beta cDNA libraries with sample barcodes and UMIs. TCRdb re-derived calls from the 5' RACE reads in MiXCR, one entry per CDR3 protein. There are about 610,000 distinct CDR3 sequences in the sample; about 18% occur only once, and around 8.1% lies in the top ten. The chain couples TRBV5-1 to TRBJ2-1; 14 nucleotides line up with TRBD2. The receptor's source is an adult woman who had mild COVID-19 (a few samples of this study predate the infection). Cell type and time point are not known. What was sequenced was PBMCs or a T cell subset sorted from them (not recorded which). The CDR3, as DNA: TGCGCCAGCAGCTTACGAGGGACTAGCGGGAGTGGATCCTACAATGAGCAGTTCTTC. Encoded protein: CASSLRGTSGSGSYNEQFF.